These 23 T cell receptor beta chains came from one sample sequenced in a study of cytomegalovirus exposure and HLA in healthy donors. Use of 60 Vbeta and 13 Jbeta primers characterized the PCR. The protocol was immunoSEQ multiplex PCR, while the TCRdb copy is restricted to in-frame clones and leaves out a portion. Among approximately 82,000 clones listed, less than 75% were seen once. The sample comprised PBMCs. The receptor set was obtained from a woman between 25 and 40 years old in good health and CMV-seropositive.

This clone appeared once. V usage is TRBV6-5 and J usage is TRBJ2-5, with a possible D match to TRBD1 (6 bases). The J call could be wrong; TRBJ2-7 is a better fit for the DNA end. This CDR3 has 14 amino acids. Germline V CDR1 and CDR2: MNHEY, SVGAGI. DNA for the CDR3: TGTGCCAGCAGTCCGACAGGTTCCACCTACGAGCAGTACTTC. Encoded protein: CASSPTGSTYEQYF.

The J gene is TRBJ2-1, the V gene TRBV28, with D perhaps TRBD1 (6 bases). The CDR3 is 15 amino acids. Trimming cost V 5 bases and J 2 bases, with 13 bases left between them. Per germline, CDR1 MDHEN and CDR2 SYDVKM. In DNA, the CDR3 is TGTGCCAGCAGTCTCCAACAGGGCCCCTACAATGAGCAGTTCTTC. Translating gives CASSLQQGPYNEQFF. The full variable domain, in which reference TRBV28 and TRBJ2-1 provide the parts outside the CDR3, is DVKVTQSSRYLVKRTGEKVFLECVQDMDHENMFWYRQDPGLGLRLIYFSYDVKMKEKGDIPEGYSVSREKKERFSLILESASTNQTSMYLCASSLQQGPYNEQFFGPGTRLTVL.

The chain employs TRBV7-2 and TRBJ1-5, with TRBD1 matching 7 bases. Trimming took 4 bases from V and 1 from J; bases not matched to a gene: 10. CDR3 length: 17 amino acids. Germline CDR1 SGHTA, CDR2 FQGNSA. The CDR3 DNA sequence: TGTGCCAGCAGCTCTGAGAAGACAGGGTTGAGCAATCAGCCCCAGCATTTT. The encoded protein is CASSSEKTGLSNQPQHF.

This clone has a single count. The V gene is TRBV9, the J gene TRBJ2-7; D may be TRBD2 (5 bases). V was pared by 3 bases and J by 6 bases, with 16 bases between. The CDR3 is 14 amino acids. Per the germline V gene, CDR1 is SGDLS and CDR2 is YYNGEE. The CDR3 loop is CASSATRLGGEQYF. The CDR3 nucleotides are TGTGCCAGCAGCGCCACTAGGCTCGGAGGCGAGCAGTACTTC.

The rearrangement uses TRBV27 and TRBJ2-1; 10 bases are shared with TRBD2. CDR3 length: 19 amino acids. Germline V gives CDR1 MNHEY, CDR2 SMNVEV (reference sequence). V trimming: 10 bases; J trimming: 0 bases; junction bases outside the gene matches: 18. CDR3 sequence: CATLGLSGGGRFSYNEQFF. CDR3 nucleotides: TGTGCCACCCTTGGGCTGAGCGGGGGGGGAAGATTCTCCTACAATGAGCAGTTCTTC.

The chain combines TRBV5-8 with TRBJ1-2; maybe TRBD1 (6 bases). The length of the CDR3 is 15 residues. Germline CDR1 is SGHTS and CDR2 is YDEGEE. V dropped 0 bases and J dropped 8 bases, with 17 bases sitting between them. In nucleotides, the CDR3 is TGTGCCAGCAGCTTGGGGTACAGGGCAGTCGGAGGCTACACCTTC. Amino acids: CASSLGYRAVGGYTF.

This chain connects TRBV2 to TRBJ2-7; perhaps TRBD1 as D (5 bases). Germline lookup yields CDR1 SNHLY and CDR2 FYNNEI. CDR3 length equals 16 residues. Trimming shortened V by 4 bases and J by 0 bases, and 16 bases separated the two germline ends. CDR3 sequence: CASSALTGVISYEQYF. The CDR3, as DNA: TGTGCCAGCAGTGCACTAACAGGAGTGATCTCCTACGAGCAGTACTTC.

The J gene is TRBJ2-5, the V gene TRBV30; D remains ambiguous. The J call may be incorrect, as the DNA end agrees better with TRBJ2-7. Germline lookup yields CDR1 GTSNPN and CDR2 SVGIG (reference sequence). The CDR3 contains 12 residues. The CDR3 sequence: CAWSVVNYEQYF. CDR3 DNA: TGTGCCTGGAGTGTAGTCAACTACGAGCAGTACTTC.

The chain uses TRBV4-2 and TRBJ1-2; no reliable D call. V lost 1 base and J lost 5, with 17 bases in between. The length of the CDR3 is 16 residues. From germline, CDR1 is LGHNA and CDR2 YNFKEQ. This chain's CDR3 is CASSQGYPGKIYGYTF. The CDR3 bases are TGTGCCAGCAGCCAAGGGTATCCCGGGAAGATTTATGGCTACACCTTC.

This clone was observed a few times. The J gene is TRBJ1-2, the V gene TRBV7-9; 12 bases are a match to TRBD1. V was pared by 5 bases and J by 8 bases, with 12 bases of the junction left unmatched. The CDR3 runs to 16 residues. CDR1 and CDR2 (germline): SEHNR, FQNEAQ (reference sequence). CDR3 sequence (DNA): TGTGCCAGCAGCCCCCTTGGGACAGGGGGCGTAAACGGCTACACCTTC. Its protein product is CASSPLGTGGVNGYTF.

The chain couples TRBV7-8 to TRBJ1-6; 11 bases align to TRBD1. V dropped 1 base and J dropped 7; count of bases not matched to a gene: 6. The CDR3 runs to 17 residues. From germline, CDR1 is SGHVS and CDR2 FQNEAQ. CDR3 nucleotides: TGTGCCAGCAGCTTAGGGACAGGGGGCCAATCGAATTCACCCCTCCACTTT. This translates into CASSLGTGGQSNSPLHF.

This clone was detected a few times. The V and J genes are TRBV6-5 and TRBJ1-5; 7 bases are shared with TRBD1. V trimming: 2 bases; J trimming: 7 bases; junction bases outside the gene matches: 5. Germline values: CDR1 MNHEY, CDR2 SVGAGI. The CDR3 contains 14 residues. Written as DNA, the CDR3 is TGTGCCAGCAGTTACGACAGGGTAAAACAGCCCCAGCATTTT. Its protein product is CASSYDRVKQPQHF.

A few counts support this clone. The chain has TRBV11-2 and TRBJ1-4; 10 bases agree with TRBD1. Germline V lookup: CDR1 SGHAT, CDR2 FQNNGV. The trim removed 5 bases at V and 8 bases at J, leaving 2 bases unmatched. CDR3 length: 13 residues. CDR3 amino acids: CASSRDRGEKLFF. The CDR3 DNA is TGTGCCAGCAGCCGGGACAGGGGAGAAAAACTGTTTTTT.

This clone was seen only once. One end of the junction is discordant with germline, which a read error may explain. This sequence joins TRBV27 and TRBJ2-1; D is perhaps TRBD2 (6 bases). Germline CDR1 is MNHEY and CDR2 is SMNVEV (reference sequence). This CDR3 is built from 15 residues. The CDR3 here is CASNLSNQGGNEQFF. Here the CDR3 DNA reads TGTGCCAGCAATTTATCGAATCAGGGAGGCAATGAGCAGTTCTTC.

CDR3 sequence reads: CASPTLEDMNTEAFF. CDR3 in DNA: TGCGCCAGCCCTACCCTGGAGGATATGAACACTGAAGCTTTCTTT. This sequence joins TRBV23-1 and TRBJ1-1; unclear D gene. TRBV23-1 has ORF status, its function being uncertain. This CDR3 comprises 15 residues. V dropped 8 bases and J dropped 0 bases, with 16 bases sitting between them.

The chain couples TRBV5-8 to TRBJ2-1, with TRBD2 identical over 9 bases. The CDR3 consists of 17 residues. The germline V gene encodes CDR1 SGHTS and CDR2 YDEGEE. V was clipped by 0 bases and J by 6 bases; unmatched bases: 10. CDR3: CASSLERGALLGNEQFF. The CDR3 DNA reads TGTGCCAGCAGCTTGGAGCGGGGGGCCCTCCTGGGCAATGAGCAGTTCTTC.

Comments on this clone: One end of the junction fails to match germline, which may point to a read error. This chain links TRBV5-4 with TRBJ1-2, with 7 positions matching TRBD1. The length of the CDR3 is 15 residues. Germline CDR1 and CDR2: SGHNT and YYREEE (reference sequence). CDR3 residues: CASTTDRVKLYGYPF. The CDR3 DNA reads TGTGCCAGCACCACAGACAGGGTGAAACTCTATGGCTACCCCTTC.

The rearrangement links TRBV6-5 to TRBJ2-1; the match to TRBD1 covers 9 bases. The CDR3 spans 16 residues. The ends lost 3 bases at V and 0 bases at J; junction bases unmatched: 3. From germline, CDR1 is MNHEY and CDR2 SVGAGI. CDR3 residues: CASSYVDRGSYNEQFF. The DNA for the CDR3 is TGTGCCAGCAGTTATGTGGACAGGGGCTCCTACAATGAGCAGTTCTTC.

The chain uses TRBV6-5 and TRBJ1-1; 7 bases map to TRBD1. Germline V gene data show CDR1 as MNHEY and CDR2 as SVGAGI. CDR3 length: 13 amino acids. Trimming removed 2 bases from V and 8 bases from J; junction bases left unmatched: 5. CDR3 protein: CASSYDRAKEAFF. For the CDR3, the DNA is TGTGCCAGCAGTTACGACAGGGCAAAAGAAGCTTTCTTT.

This clone was observed a few times. This chain links TRBV5-8 with TRBJ2-3, with D possibly matching TRBD1 (5 bases). V lost 0 bases to trimming and J lost 4 bases, with 12 bases between them. The V gene's germline CDR1 is SGHTS and CDR2 YDEGEE. This CDR3 region has 15 residues. CDR3 region: CASSLVPPGSDTQYF. CDR3 nucleotide sequence: TGTGCCAGCAGCTTGGTCCCACCAGGGTCAGATACGCAGTATTTT.

The chain couples TRBV7-2 to TRBJ2-3; D might be TRBD2 (6 bases). This CDR3 is 12 amino acids long. Trimming pared 3 bases from V and 6 bases from J, leaving 7 bases between. Germline V gene sequence: CDR1 SGHTA, CDR2 FQGNSA. DNA for the CDR3: TGTGCCAGCAGCTTCCGGGGGGATACGCAGTATTTT. Protein: CASSFRGDTQYF.

Note on this clone: One end of the junction does not line up with germline, which may come from a read error. This chain links TRBV6-1 with TRBJ2-7; 9 nucleotides line up with TRBD1. The CDR3 is 11 amino acids. Germline V gene data show CDR1 as MNHNS and CDR2 as SASEGT. The CDR3 DNA reads as TGTGCCGGCAGGACAGGGGACGAGCAGTACTTC. Translation gives CAGRTGDEQYF.

The chain carries TRBV6-1 and TRBJ1-1, with TRBD1 identical over 9 bases. The CDR3 extends over 14 amino acids. Germline assignment: CDR1 MNHNS and CDR2 SASEGT. V lost 6 bases, J lost 3 bases, and 5 bases stayed unmatched. The CDR3 here is CASRDWTGDTEAFF. Here the CDR3 DNA reads TGTGCCAGCAGGGACTGGACAGGGGACACTGAAGCTTTCTTT.